The rows below give T cell receptor beta chains drawn from one sample of a study of tumor and adjacent non-tumor tissue in lung cancer. TCRdb reanalysed the multiplex PCR reads using MiXCR and keeps one entry per CDR3 protein. This sample has under 140,000 distinct CDR3 sequences, with about 80% found just once. The specimen sequenced was lung tumor tissue. Source of these receptors: a man in his 70s with non-small cell lung cancer. CDR3s include the opening cysteine and the closing phenylalanine or tryptophan. A D gene is named only where the DNA matches it firmly. Size values are once, few and many counts, or a class for expanded clones, and some rows have none.

CDR3 DNA	CDR3 protein	clone size	V gene	J gene	D gene
TGCGTCAGCAGTGAGTCGACAAGCCAACCCTATGGTTACACCTTC	CVSSESTSQPYGYTF	-	TRBV10-1	TRBJ1-2	-
TGTGCCAGTAACTTAGTGAGACAGTACAATGAGCAGTTCTTC	CASNLVRQYNEQFF	once	TRBV11-2	TRBJ2-1	-
TGTGCCGGCAGTTTGGATGTTAACTATGGCTACACCTTC	CAGSLDVNYGYTF	-	TRBV5-4	TRBJ1-2	-
TGCACAAGCAGTGAGACTAGCGGGTACGAGCAGTACTTC	CTSSETSGYEQYF	-	TRBV10-2	TRBJ2-7	TRBD2
TGTGCCAGCAGCCCTAACGGGACGGATATCCTCTATGGCTACACCTTC	CASSPNGTDILYGYTF	-	TRBV4-2	TRBJ1-2	-
TGTGCCAGCACCCTAAGGGGGGGCACCGGGTCCAATGAGCAGTTCTTC	CASTLRGGTGSNEQFF	large	TRBV6-1	TRBJ2-1	-
TGTGCCAGCATACTGGACTCTGGAAACACCATATATTTC	CASILDSGNTIYF	-	TRBV6-5	TRBJ1-3	-
TGCAACGTTGGTCGCGGCGACACTGAAACTTTCTTT	CNVGRGDTETFF	-	TRBV29-1	TRBJ1-1	-
TGTACCAGCGCGAGGGAGCTTCAAGAAAAACTGTTTTTT	CTSARELQEKLFF	-	TRBV28	TRBJ1-4	-
TGTGCCAGCAGCTTCAGGAGGGGGTTCTACAATGGGCAGTTCTTC	CASSFRRGFYNGQFF	once	TRBV5-6	TRBJ2-1	-
TGTGCTAGCAGCTTTGGAACCGGGAACTCTGGCGGGGGGCTGTTTTTT	CASSFGTGNSGGGLFF	-	TRBV5-6	TRBJ2-2	TRBD2
TGTGCCAGCAGCTTACCCGTGACAGGGATCACTGAAGCTTTCTTC	CASSLPVTGITEAFF	-	TRBV11-2	TRBJ1-1	TRBD1
TGTGCCAGCAGTTTTTTGGGCCGTTCCTACAATGAGCAGTTGTTC	CASSFLGRSYNEQLF	-	TRBV12-3/TRBV12-4	TRBJ2-1	-
TGTGCCAGCAGCCCCAGGTTGGACTCCTACAATGAGCAGTTCTTC	CASSPRLDSYNEQFF	-	TRBV7-9	TRBJ2-1	-